The rows below give T cell receptor beta chains drawn from one sample of a study of T cell repertoires in ileal Crohn's disease. Method: immunoSEQ multiplex PCR; TCRdb's copy keeps in-frame clones and lacks some. The sample includes 15,000 to 20,000 clones, about 80% of them seen just once. Material: ileal tissue. The receptors stem from an adult with Crohn's disease. CDR3s include the opening cysteine and the closing phenylalanine or tryptophan. The D gene is left open where the match is weak.

J,D,V,CDR3
TRBJ1-2,.,TRBV9,CASSPRNYGYTF
TRBJ1-1,.,TRBV2,CASSGTRSNTEAFF
TRBJ1-5,.,TRBV4-1,CASSQDGDPWGRSNQPQHF
TRBJ1-3,.,TRBV19,CADGNAGTGGNTIYF
TRBJ1-6,.,TRBV9,CASSLKVQGSYNSPLHF
TRBJ2-2,TRBD2,TRBV9,CASSVGSGGPTGELFF
TRBJ2-7,.,TRBV6-4,CASSDSDGDEQYF
TRBJ2-6,.,TRBV5-1,CASSLGQAHSGANVLTF
TRBJ2-2,TRBD2,TRBV7-6,CASSPRTSGGRTGELFF
TRBJ1-2,.,TRBV9,CASSETGASYGYTF
TRBJ1-1,.,TRBV5-5,CASSLSQGLPGAFF
TRBJ2-1,.,TRBV9,CASSVPLDGGPLNEQFF
TRBJ2-1,.,TRBV7-7,CASSPGGGAGNEQFF
TRBJ1-4,.,TRBV27,CASRPQALTEKLFF
TRBJ1-1,TRBD1,TRBV25-1,CASSLEGRTGGVNTEAFF
TRBJ2-7,TRBD1,TRBV7-9,CASEPGQGNEQYF
TRBJ2-2,.,TRBV7-9,CASSLTGANTGELFF
TRBJ2-5,TRBD1,TRBV13,CASSPQTGARETQYF
TRBJ2-5,TRBD2,TRBV25-1,CASSPAAGEETQYF
TRBJ2-6,TRBD1,TRBV5-5,CASSLRGQSPSGANVLTF
TRBJ1-4,.,TRBV7-2,CASSLVRGQEKLFF
TRBJ1-2,TRBD1,TRBV7-9,CASQGQGLNYGYTF
TRBJ1-5,.,TRBV7-2,CASSLQGLGGQPQHF
TRBJ2-5,TRBD2,TRBV5-3,CARSLLAGGRETQYF
TRBJ2-2,TRBD1,TRBV19,CASQFSTGVTGELFF
TRBJ1-5,.,TRBV4-2,CASSLMGDGSNQPQHF
TRBJ2-7,TRBD1,TRBV5-4,CASSTPGTGVYEQYF